This T cell receptor (beta chain) was recovered during a study of blood T cells in healthy people across ages. Through a sample-barcoded 5' primer and a J-beta primer mix, a second PCR was run for roughly 6 to 12 cycles. The authors tagged each cDNA molecule using a template-switch adaptor with 12 random nucleotides. Via MiXCR, TCRdb re-called the 5' RACE reads, giving one row per CDR3 protein. The sample consists of approximately 2,000,000 distinct CDR3 sequences, roughly two fifths of them appearing once. The CDR3 has 14 amino acids. Trimming took 8 bases from V and 0 from J, leaving 14 bases between them. CDR1 is DFQATT, CDR2 SNEGSKA, per germline (reference sequence).

This chain links TRBV20-1 with TRBJ2-4, with D possibly TRBD2 on 6 matching bases. Sequencing used blood. This TCR was sampled from a human donor in good health. In DNA form, the CDR3 reads TGCAGTCCGGTTAAAGCGGGAGCCAAAAACATTCAGTACTTC. Translating it yields CSPVKAGAKNIQYF.